A selection of T cell receptor beta chains follows, all from one sample in a study of blood T cell repertoires in COVID-19. TCRdb keeps only in-frame clones here, not all; method: immunoSEQ multiplex PCR. The sample records some 140,000 clones, roughly 83% being singletons. The sample comprised PBMCs or T cells enriched from blood (not recorded which). These receptors were collected from a man aged 40-55 years with acute COVID-19. Each CDR3 is given with its conserved first and last residue. The order of the fields is J gene, V gene, D gene, clone size, CDR3 protein, CDR3 DNA. A D gene is named only where the DNA matches it firmly. Only part of the rows carry a size: once, few, many, or a class if the clone is expanded.

TRBJ2-3 TRBV7-2 TRBD2 . CASSLYTSGGVYF TGTGCCAGCAGCTTGTACACTAGCGGTGGGGTGTATTTT
TRBJ2-1 TRBV7-9 TRBD1 . CASSPGTGHEQFF TGTGCCAGCAGCCCCGGGACAGGTCACGAGCAGTTCTTC
TRBJ2-5 TRBV7-7 TRBD1 . CASSGRDRDFSETQYF TGTGCCAGCAGCGGCCGGGACAGGGACTTCTCAGAGACCCAGTACTTC
TRBJ2-1 TRBV7-8 . . CASSFWVADVEQFF TGTGCCAGCAGCTTTTGGGTAGCGGACGTTGAGCAGTTCTTC
TRBJ2-7 TRBV29-1 TRBD1 . CSVLLQGQGYEQYF TGCAGCGTTCTACTCCAGGGACAGGGCTACGAGCAGTACTTC
TRBJ2-7 TRBV27 . . CASSTSRQLSYEQYF TGTGCCAGCAGTACGTCCAGACAGCTATCCTACGAGCAGTACTTC
TRBJ2-5 TRBV5-1 . . CASSFNRQETQYF TGCGCCAGCAGCTTCAACAGGCAAGAGACCCAGTACTTC
TRBJ1-3 TRBV13 . . CASSLSQGPGNTIYF TGTGCCAGCAGCTTAAGTCAGGGGCCTGGAAACACCATATATTTT
TRBJ2-1 TRBV28 TRBD2 . CASSPGGLPDEQFF TGTGCCAGCAGTCCGGGAGGGCTACCGGATGAGCAGTTCTTC
TRBJ1-2 TRBV4-1 . . CASSQDGGGRGIGYTF TGCGCCAGCAGCCAAGACGGAGGTGGTAGGGGGATTGGCTACACCTTC
TRBJ1-5 TRBV7-9 . . CASSLENIDQPQHF TGTGCCAGCAGCTTGGAGAATATAGATCAGCCCCAGCATTTT
TRBJ2-2 TRBV5-1 . once CASSLGAGTGELFF TGCGCCAGCAGCTTGGGGGCAGGGACCGGGGAGCTGTTTTTT
TRBJ1-1 TRBV4-2 . . CASSQGGENTEAFF TGTGCCAGCAGCCAAGGGGGCGAGAACACTGAAGCTTTCTTT
TRBJ1-1 TRBV6-6 TRBD1 . CASKRDREWNTEAFF TGTGCCAGCAAACGGGACAGGGAATGGAACACTGAAGCTTTCTTT
TRBJ1-6 TRBV7-2 . once CASRFRTDLVSPLHF TGTGCCAGCAGATTCCGGACAGACCTAGTTTCACCCCTCCACTTT
TRBJ2-7 TRBV5-1 TRBD1 . CASSLVYRGNEQYF TGCGCCAGCAGCTTGGTTTACAGGGGAAACGAGCAGTACTTC
TRBJ1-3 TRBV13 . . CASSFAFGGDSGNTIYF TGTGCCAGCAGCTTTGCGTTCGGCGGTGACTCTGGAAACACCATATATTTT
TRBJ2-1 TRBV9 TRBD1 . CASSPQQGVTYNEQFF TGTGCCAGCAGCCCTCAACAGGGGGTTACCTACAATGAGCAGTTCTTC
TRBJ1-1 TRBV27 TRBD1 . CASRSQGVNTEAFF TGTGCCAGCAGGAGTCAGGGGGTAAACACTGAAGCTTTCTTT
TRBJ2-7 TRBV9 TRBD2 . CASSPVAGGGEQYF TGTGCCAGCAGCCCCGTAGCGGGGGGGGGCGAGCAGTACTTC
TRBJ1-4 TRBV6-2/TRBV6-3 TRBD1 once CASSFPGQGPDEKLFF TGTGCCAGCAGCTTCCCGGGACAGGGGCCGGATGAAAAACTGTTTTTT
TRBJ2-1 TRBV28 . . CASSTRQDYNEQFF TGTGCCAGCAGTACAAGACAGGACTACAATGAGCAGTTCTTC
TRBJ2-7 TRBV7-2 TRBD2 . CASSLSTSGRAVRYF TGTGCCAGCAGCTTAAGTACTAGCGGGAGGGCCGTTAGGTACTTC
TRBJ2-2 TRBV5-1 TRBD2 . CVSSLSSGNTGELFF TGCGTCAGCAGCTTATCTAGCGGGAACACCGGGGAGCTGTTTTTT